These 2 T cell receptor beta chains were all obtained from the same sample, sequenced in a study of response to subunit inactivated influenza vaccine (dated by TCRdb to 2016 to 2018). The library was made by RT-PCR. Sequencing was performed on an Illumina HiSeq 2500. TCRdb handled the public reads itself, with Q25 trimming in fastp and clone calling in MiXCR, and kept productive beta chains. Every distinct CDR3 protein forms one entry, paired with its most common genes and DNA. In all, the sample holds approximately 500,000 distinct CDR3 sequences, and roughly 13% of those were seen once. The top ten clonotypes cover over 10% of the sample. The time point tag for this specimen amounts to: 45 to 55 days after influenza vaccine administration. Sequences were derived from PBMCs from blood, sampled 45 days after vaccination. These receptors all stem from a man aged 50-59 years who received an inactivated influenza vaccine. Donor details come from another sample of the same person, matched by shared clones.

This clonotype was seen many times. The chain employs TRBV20-1 and TRBJ2-1; 8 bases are a match to TRBD1. In germline, CDR1 is DFQATT, CDR2 SNEGSKA (reference sequence). V gave up 0 bases and J gave up 4 bases; unmatched junction bases: 8. The CDR3 sequence is 16 residues long. The CDR3 spells CSARDPGQGAYNEQFF. For the CDR3, the DNA is TGCAGTGCTAGAGATCCCGGGCAGGGGGCATACAATGAGCAGTTCTTC.

In its sample, this clonotype was seen a few times. The chain links TRBV2 to TRBJ2-3, with D possibly matching TRBD2 (6 bases). V lost 4 bases, J lost 4 bases, and 12 bases lay in between. CDR1 SNHLY and CDR2 FYNNEI come from the germline V gene. The CDR3 runs 14 residues. Here the CDR3 DNA reads TGTGCCAGCAGTGTAGCGGACAAGGCAGATACGCAGTATTTT. Translated, it gives CASSVADKADTQYF.